This T cell receptor beta chain was documented in a study of CD8+CD57+ T cells in acquired aplastic anemia. About the study: Sorted CD4+ and CD8+ cells yielded DNA averaging about 3.2 ug. Healthy donor sequencing depth: 9.5 million to 10.8 million CD4+, 11 million to 14 million CD8+ reads.

CDR3 length: 14 residues. The germline CDR1 and CDR2 sequences are SGHRS and YFSETQ. V was pared by 0 bases and J by 2 bases, with 8 bases between. For CDR3 and TCR beta VDJ profiling, genomic DNA was the template used. TCRdb re-called the reads through MiXCR, storing one row per CDR3 protein. This sample has about 180,000 distinct CDR3 sequences, with about 47% found just once. Notes on this clonotype: No antigen is known for it.

Study-wide points: Controls did not differ significantly from patients in CD8+ Simpson's diversity.

The sample taken for sequencing was sorted CD4+, CD8+, or CD8+CD57+ T cells (not recorded which) from PBMCs. The clonotype originates from a human donor in good health. The gene calls are TRBV5-1 and TRBJ2-5; no clear D. Written as DNA, the CDR3 is TGCGCCAGCAGCTTGGAAGGCAGGCAAGAGACCCAGTACTTC. This codes for CASSLEGRQETQYF.